Listed below are T cell receptor beta chains from one sample, sequenced in a study of shared clonotypes between healthy human individuals. Data came from immunoSEQ multiplex PCR; TCRdb stores just in-frame clones and leaves some out. The sample carries under 2,500,000 clones, 95% recorded once. The sample consisted of naive CD4+ T cells sorted from blood. The receptors were gathered from a man aged 18-30 years in good health. The CDR3 runs from the conserved cysteine through the conserved F or W. D genes are given only for firm matches. Only some rows state a clone size, as once, few, many or a class for expanded clones.

16	-	TRBV9	TRBJ2-3	-	CASSVAQGILRDTQYF	TGTGCCAGCAGCGTAGCCCAGGGCATCCTTCGGGATACGCAGTATTTT
14	-	TRBV7-9	TRBJ2-7	TRBD1	CASTSPGTAYEQYF	TGTGCCAGCACCAGCCCCGGGACAGCCTACGAGCAGTACTTC
13	-	TRBV7-2	TRBJ1-2	TRBD1	CASSWTGSRGYTF	TGTGCCAGCAGCTGGACAGGTTCTAGGGGCTACACCTTC
13	-	TRBV11-2	TRBJ2-2	-	CASSLSPIGELFF	TGTGCCAGCAGCTTATCGCCGATCGGGGAGCTGTTTTTT
14	-	TRBV7-2	TRBJ2-7	-	CASSLRLSSYEQYF	TGTGCCAGCAGCTTAAGACTTAGCTCCTACGAGCAGTACTTC
15	-	TRBV5-1	TRBJ2-7	TRBD1	CASSLEAGQGAEQYF	TGCGCCAGCAGCTTGGAGGCGGGACAGGGAGCCGAGCAGTACTTC
10	-	TRBV29-1	TRBJ2-1	-	CSVRDNEQFF	TGCAGCGTTCGAGACAATGAGCAGTTCTTC
15	-	TRBV6-5	TRBJ2-7	-	CASSYGEGASYEQYF	TGTGCCAGCAGTTACGGGGAGGGGGCGTCCTACGAGCAGTACTTC
13	-	TRBV7-9	TRBJ2-7	-	CASSLATTLEQYF	TGTGCCAGCAGCTTGGCCACAACTCTCGAGCAGTACTTC
16	-	TRBV28	TRBJ2-7	TRBD1	CASSSAGTGVSYEQYF	TGTGCCAGCAGTTCCGCCGGGACAGGGGTCTCCTACGAGCAGTACTTC
14	once	TRBV6-5	TRBJ2-7	-	CASRRGWGRYEQYF	TGTGCCAGCAGAAGGGGGTGGGGCAGATACGAGCAGTACTTC
12	-	TRBV6-1	TRBJ1-1	TRBD1	CASSRTGTEAFF	TGTGCCAGCAGTCGGACAGGGACTGAAGCTTTCTTT
14	-	TRBV7-9	TRBJ2-3	-	CASSPSGSTDTQYF	TGTGCCAGCAGTCCGAGCGGGAGCACAGATACGCAGTATTTT
12	once	TRBV28	TRBJ2-7	TRBD1	CATGQLTYEQYF	TGCGCGACGGGACAGTTGACCTACGAGCAGTACTTC
10	-	TRBV20-1	TRBJ1-1	-	CSARDTAAFF	TGCAGTGCTAGGGACACCGCAGCTTTCTTT
14	-	TRBV9	TRBJ2-3	-	CASSQDGPTDTQYF	TGTGCCAGCAGCCAGGATGGACCCACAGATACGCAGTATTTT
18	-	TRBV7-6	TRBJ2-6	TRBD1	CASSSDPGQGTGANVLTF	TGTGCCAGCAGCTCGGACCCGGGACAGGGGACCGGGGCCAACGTCCTGACTTTC
14	-	TRBV9	TRBJ2-5	-	CASSVRGVGETQYF	TGTGCCAGCAGCGTAAGAGGGGTTGGAGAGACCCAGTACTTC
15	-	TRBV7-8	TRBJ2-1	TRBD1	CASSSAGGGNNEQFF	TGTGCCAGCAGCTCAGCAGGGGGTGGAAACAATGAGCAGTTCTTC
14	-	TRBV6-5	TRBJ2-7	TRBD2	CASSQRGDSYEQYF	TGTGCCAGCAGTCAGCGGGGGGACTCCTACGAGCAGTACTTC
16	-	TRBV9	TRBJ2-1	TRBD2	CASSPVTSGSYNEQFF	TGTGCCAGCAGCCCCGTGACTAGCGGGAGTTACAATGAGCAGTTCTTC
15	-	TRBV27	TRBJ1-5	TRBD1	CASRPRQGHHQPQHF	TGTGCCAGCAGACCTAGACAGGGCCACCATCAGCCCCAGCATTTT
16	-	TRBV6-1	TRBJ1-6	TRBD1	CASSERRGQGKSPLHF	TGTGCCAGCAGTGAAAGAAGGGGACAGGGGAAGTCACCCCTCCACTTT
16	-	TRBV10-3	TRBJ2-7	-	CAISESEEIWLYEQYF	TGTGCCATCAGTGAGTCGGAGGAAATATGGCTCTACGAGCAGTACTTC
12	-	TRBV10-3	TRBJ2-7	TRBD1	CAISKTGYEQYF	TGTGCCATCAGTAAGACAGGGTACGAGCAGTACTTC
15	-	TRBV25-1	TRBJ2-7	TRBD2	CASSGLAGYTYEQYF	TGTGCCAGCAGTGGCCTAGCGGGGTACACCTACGAGCAGTACTTC
16	-	TRBV30	TRBJ2-1	TRBD1	CAWSVLRTGGLNEQFF	TGTGCCTGGAGTGTACTCCGAACAGGGGGCCTCAATGAGCAGTTCTTC
14	-	TRBV6-5	TRBJ2-5	TRBD2	CASSVLAGGETQYF	TGTGCCAGCAGTGTACTAGCGGGAGGAGAGACCCAGTACTTC
17	-	TRBV12-2	TRBJ2-6	-	CATHQSTVGSGANVLTF	-
14	-	TRBV19	TRBJ2-5	TRBD1	CASSGVRGQETQYF	TGTGCCAGTAGTGGAGTTAGGGGGCAGGAGACCCAGTACTTC
15	-	TRBV4-2	TRBJ2-1	TRBD1	CASSQEGGQDNEQFF	TGTGCCAGCAGCCAAGAAGGGGGCCAGGATAATGAGCAGTTCTTC
17	-	TRBV30	TRBJ1-3	TRBD1	CAWSVLGQGLSRNTIYF	TGTGCCTGGAGTGTATTGGGACAGGGGTTAAGCAGAAACACCATATATTTT
14	-	TRBV9	TRBJ2-1	-	CASSVASTNNEQFF	TGTGCCAGCAGCGTAGCATCGACTAACAATGAGCAGTTCTTC
14	-	TRBV7-2	TRBJ2-7	-	CASSSDTRPYEQYF	TGTGCCAGCAGCTCCGACACACGCCCCTACGAGCAGTACTTC
13	-	TRBV6-6	TRBJ1-2	TRBD1	CASSSDREGGYTF	TGTGCCAGCAGTTCCGACAGGGAAGGTGGCTACACCTTC
15	-	TRBV27	TRBJ1-2	-	CASRFVPDLGYGYTF	TGTGCCAGCAGATTTGTCCCGGACCTGGGCTATGGCTACACCTTC
15	-	TRBV7-9	TRBJ2-1	-	CASSLNLGTYNEQFF	TGTGCCAGCAGCTTAAATCTGGGGACCTACAATGAGCAGTTCTTC
14	-	TRBV27	TRBJ1-4	-	CASTRSGGGEKLFF	TGTGCCAGTACCCGATCCGGGGGGGGTGAAAAACTGTTTTTT
16	few	TRBV2	TRBJ1-6	-	CASSVGTGSEGSPLHF	TGTGCCAGCAGTGTAGGAACGGGATCGGAGGGTTCACCCCTCCACTTT
14	-	TRBV7-8	TRBJ1-2	TRBD1	CASSLRDRVYGYTF	TGTGCCAGCAGCTTAAGGGACAGGGTCTATGGCTACACCTTC
16	-	TRBV6-6	TRBJ2-2	-	CASSYVVGSPTGELFF	TGTGCCAGCAGTTACGTGGTGGGATCTCCCACCGGGGAGCTGTTTTTT
11	-	TRBV29-1	TRBJ2-1	-	CSVVRYNEQFF	TGCAGCGTTGTTCGCTACAATGAGCAGTTCTTC
16	-	TRBV11-2	TRBJ2-2	-	CASGRLASGDTGELFF	TGTGCCAGCGGCCGGTTAGCCTCCGGTGACACCGGGGAGCTGTTTTTT
14	-	TRBV2	TRBJ2-7	-	CASSTGTSSYEQYF	TGTGCCAGCAGTACCGGGACGAGCTCCTACGAGCAGTACTTC
13	-	TRBV7-3	TRBJ2-7	-	CASSLSAGYEQYF	TGTGCCAGCAGCTTATCGGCAGGGTACGAGCAGTACTTC
16	once	TRBV10-3	TRBJ1-1	TRBD1	CAISARTGPLYTEAFF	TGTGCCATCAGTGCACGGACAGGTCCATTGTACACTGAAGCTTTCTTT